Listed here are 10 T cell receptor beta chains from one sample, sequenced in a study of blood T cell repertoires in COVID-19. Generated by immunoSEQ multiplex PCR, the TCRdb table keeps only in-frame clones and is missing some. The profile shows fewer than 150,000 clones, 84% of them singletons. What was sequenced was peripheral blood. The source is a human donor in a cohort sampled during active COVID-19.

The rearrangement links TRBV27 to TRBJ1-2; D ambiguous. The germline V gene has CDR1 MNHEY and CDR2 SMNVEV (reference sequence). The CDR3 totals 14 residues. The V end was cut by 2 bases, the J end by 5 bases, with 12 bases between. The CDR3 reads CASSLKAGGYGYTF. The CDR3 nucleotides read TGTGCCAGCAGTTTAAAGGCAGGAGGGTATGGCTACACCTTC.

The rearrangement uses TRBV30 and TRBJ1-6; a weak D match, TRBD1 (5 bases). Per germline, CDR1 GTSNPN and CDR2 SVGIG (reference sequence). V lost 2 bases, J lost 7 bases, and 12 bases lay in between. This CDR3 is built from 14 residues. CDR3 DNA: TGTGCCTGGAGTTACGACAGCGGGAATTCACCCCTCCACTTT. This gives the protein CAWSYDSGNSPLHF.

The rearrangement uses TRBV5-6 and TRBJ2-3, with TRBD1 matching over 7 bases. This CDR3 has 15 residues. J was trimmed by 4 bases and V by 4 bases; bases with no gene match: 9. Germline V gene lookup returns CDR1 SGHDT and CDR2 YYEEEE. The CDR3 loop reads CASSVTGSAPDTQYF. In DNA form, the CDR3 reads TGTGCCAGCAGCGTGACAGGGAGTGCCCCAGATACGCAGTATTTT.

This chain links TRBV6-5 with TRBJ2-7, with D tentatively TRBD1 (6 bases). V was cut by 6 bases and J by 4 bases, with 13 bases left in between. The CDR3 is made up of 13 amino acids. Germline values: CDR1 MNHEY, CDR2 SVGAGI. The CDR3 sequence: CASSPTDRYEQYF. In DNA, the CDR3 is TGTGCCAGCAGCCCCACGGACAGATACGAGCAGTACTTC.

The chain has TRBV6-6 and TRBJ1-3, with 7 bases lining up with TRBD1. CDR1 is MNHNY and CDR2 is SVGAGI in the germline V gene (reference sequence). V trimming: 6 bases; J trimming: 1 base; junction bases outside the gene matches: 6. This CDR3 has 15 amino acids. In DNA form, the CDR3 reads TGTGCCAGCAGCCTTGACAGGGTTTCTGGAAACACCATATATTTT. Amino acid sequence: CASSLDRVSGNTIYF.

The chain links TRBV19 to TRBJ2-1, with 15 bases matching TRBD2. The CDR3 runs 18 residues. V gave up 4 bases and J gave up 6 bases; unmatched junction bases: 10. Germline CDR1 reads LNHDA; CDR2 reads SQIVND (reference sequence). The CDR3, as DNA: TGTGCCAGTAGTAGTAGGACTAGCGGGGGGGCAGGTGTCAATGAGCAGTTCTTC. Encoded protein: CASSSRTSGGAGVNEQFF.

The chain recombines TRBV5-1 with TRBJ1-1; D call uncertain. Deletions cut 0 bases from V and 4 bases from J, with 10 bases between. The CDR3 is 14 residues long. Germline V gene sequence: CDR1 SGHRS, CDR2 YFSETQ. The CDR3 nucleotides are TGCGCCAGCAGCTTGGGGGAGAGCGTCACTGAAGCTTTCTTT. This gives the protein CASSLGESVTEAFF.

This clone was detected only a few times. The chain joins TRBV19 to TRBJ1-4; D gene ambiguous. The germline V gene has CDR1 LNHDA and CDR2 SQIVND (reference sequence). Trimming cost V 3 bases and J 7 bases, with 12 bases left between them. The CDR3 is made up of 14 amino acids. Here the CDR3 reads CASSMTPGSEKLFF. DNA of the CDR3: TGTGCCAGTAGTATGACACCAGGCTCTGAAAAACTGTTTTTT.

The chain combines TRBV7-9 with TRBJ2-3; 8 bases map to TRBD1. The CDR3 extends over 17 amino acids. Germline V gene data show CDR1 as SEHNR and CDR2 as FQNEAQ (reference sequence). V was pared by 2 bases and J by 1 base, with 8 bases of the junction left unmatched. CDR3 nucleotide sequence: TGTGCCAGCAGCTTACCCAGACAGGGGCCGGGCACAGATACGCAGTATTTT. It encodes CASSLPRQGPGTDTQYF.

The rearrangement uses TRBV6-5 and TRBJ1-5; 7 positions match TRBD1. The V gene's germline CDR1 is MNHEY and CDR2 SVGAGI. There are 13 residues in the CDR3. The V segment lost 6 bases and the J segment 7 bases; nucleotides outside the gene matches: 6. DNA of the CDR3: TGTGCCAGCAGCGACAGGGTGGGGCAGCCCCAGCATTTT. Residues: CASSDRVGQPQHF.